Below are 17 T cell receptor beta chains sequenced from a single sample in a study of T cells in Graves' hyperthyroidism and ophthalmopathy. Amplification of TCR beta CDR3 regions used RNA as the template. With the HTBI primer set, the TCR CDR3 went through a first round of RT-PCR. Via MiXCR, TCRdb re-called the multiplex PCR reads, giving one row per CDR3 protein. The sample gives a few hundred thousand distinct CDR3 sequences, approximately 18% of which show up once; 40% is in the top ten. Input material: blood. Receptors were obtained from a young man with Graves' ophthalmopathy.

This clonotype was observed many times. The rearrangement joins TRBV7-2 to TRBJ1-2, with D uncertain. Germline CDR1 is SGHTA and CDR2 is FQGNSA. This CDR3 is built from 13 residues. The V and J ends lost 1 base and 7 bases respectively, with 10 bases between them. As DNA, the CDR3 is TGTGCCAGCAGCTTAGAGGGTTCGGGTGGCTACACCTTC. Translating it yields CASSLEGSGGYTF.

Ten or more counts support this clonotype. The chain employs TRBV5-5 and TRBJ2-2, with TRBD1 matching over 7 bases. Per germline, CDR1 SGHKS and CDR2 YYEKEE (reference sequence). The junction had 15 bases not matched to a gene; V was cut back by 7 bases and J by 6 bases. This CDR3 spans 16 amino acids. The CDR3 reads CASRPTGLAFAGELFF. DNA of the CDR3: TGTGCCAGCCGGCCGACAGGGTTGGCTTTCGCCGGGGAGCTGTTTTTT.

This clonotype was picked up many times. The chain carries TRBV11-3 and TRBJ2-1; D possibly uses TRBD1 or TRBD2 (6 bases each). Trimming took 6 bases from V and 3 from J, leaving 15 bases between them. Germline V lookup: CDR1 SGHNT, CDR2 YENEEA. The CDR3 consists of 15 residues. As DNA, the CDR3 is TGTGCCAGCAGTTCCGCCGGGGGCTACTACAATGAGCAGTTCTTC. Translated, it gives CASSSAGGYYNEQFF. Together with reference TRBV11-3 and TRBJ2-1, the CDR3 gives the full variable domain: EAGVVQSPRYKIIEKKQPVAFWCNPISGHNTLYWYLQNLGQGPELLIRYENEEAVDDSQLPKDRFSAERLKGVDSTLKIQPAELGDSAVYLCASSSAGGYYNEQFFGPGTRLTVL.

This clonotype was recorded at least ten times. The V and J genes are TRBV3-1 and TRBJ2-5; no clear D gene. The CDR3 runs 15 residues. Germline V gene lookup returns CDR1 LGHDT and CDR2 YNNKEL (reference sequence). V shed 1 base and J shed 4 bases, with 13 bases lying between them. The CDR3 nucleotides are TGTGCCAGCAGCCAAGGTTCGGTTTTTCGAGAGACCCAGTACTTC. This encodes CASSQGSVFRETQYF.

This clonotype showed up many times. This chain links TRBV14 with TRBJ2-7, with no clear D. The germline CDR1 and CDR2 sequences are SGHDN and FVKESK. V gave up 2 bases and J gave up 3 bases, with 8 bases separating them. The CDR3 has 13 amino acids. CDR3 nucleotide sequence: TGTGCCAGCAGCCAATCAAGGATCTACGAGCAGTACTTC. Protein product: CASSQSRIYEQYF.

Remarks on this clonotype: The junction departs from the called germline gene at one end, perhaps through a read error. This chain uses TRBV11-1 with TRBJ2-3; D remains ambiguous. The CDR3 consists of 12 residues. In germline, CDR1 is SGHAT, CDR2 FQDESV (reference sequence). The CDR3 DNA follows: TGCGCCAGCAGCCAAGATCCCGTTACGCAGTATTTT. Translation gives CASSQDPVTQYF.

Ten or more counts support this clonotype. The chain uses TRBV11-2 and TRBJ1-4; D is uncertain. This CDR3 contains 14 residues. V lost 2 bases and J 8 bases, leaving 12 bases between the germline ends. Germline values: CDR1 SGHAT, CDR2 FQNNGV. The CDR3 nucleotides are TGTGCCAGCAGCTTAAGGCCAGATGGGGAAAAACTGTTTTTT. Amino acids: CASSLRPDGEKLFF.

This clonotype was observed a handful of times. This rearrangement joins TRBV6-1 to TRBJ1-5; 7 nucleotides align to TRBD1. Germline assignment: CDR1 MNHNS and CDR2 SASEGT. Trimming took 7 bases from V and 1 from J; bases not matched to a gene: 10. There are 16 residues in the CDR3. CDR3 in amino acids: CASTTQTGWSNQPQHF. CDR3 sequence (DNA): TGTGCCAGCACTACTCAGACAGGGTGGAGCAATCAGCCCCAGCATTTT.

The rearrangement uses TRBV7-3 and TRBJ2-4; 16 bases map to TRBD2. The CDR3 totals 18 residues. Trimming at V came to 5 bases and at J to 9 bases, leaving 13 bases not matched to a gene. The germline V gene has CDR1 SGHTA and CDR2 FQGTGA. The DNA of the CDR3 is TGTGCCAGCAGCGAAACCGGGACTAGCGGGGGGGCCCAGACCATTCAGTACTTC. Translation gives CASSETGTSGGAQTIQYF. The full variable domain, completed using reference TRBV7-3 and TRBJ2-4, is GAGVSQTPSNKVTEKGKYVELRCDPISGHTALYWYRQSLGQGPEFLIYFQGTGAADDSGLPNDRFFAVRPEGSVSTLKIQRTERGDSAVYLCASSETGTSGGAQTIQYFGAGTRLSVL.

The chain recombines TRBV5-6 with TRBJ2-2; 7 nucleotides match TRBD1. The CDR3 has 16 amino acids. With V trimmed by 5 bases and J by 1 base, 8 bases remained unmatched. Per the germline V gene, CDR1 is SGHDT and CDR2 is YYEEEE. CDR3 bases: TGTGCCAGCAGGACCGACAGGGAAGTGAACACCGGGGAGCTGTTTTTT. Its protein product is CASRTDREVNTGELFF.

This clonotype was detected only a few times. The genes are TRBV10-1 and TRBJ2-3; D is unresolved. V lost 8 bases, J lost 3 bases, and 12 bases lay in between. Germline V gene data show CDR1 as WNHNN and CDR2 as SYGVQD (reference sequence). This CDR3 has 13 residues. The CDR3 sequence: CASSVRSTDTQYF. DNA for the CDR3: TGCGCCAGCTCGGTCAGATCAACAGATACGCAGTATTTT.

At least ten counts were recorded for this clonotype. The chain employs TRBV29-1 and TRBJ1-1; D possibly corresponds to TRBD1 (5 bases). The V gene's germline CDR1 is SQVTM and CDR2 ANQGSEA. V dropped 7 bases and J dropped 4 bases, with 19 bases sitting between them. CDR3 length: 14 residues. The CDR3 nucleotides read TGCAGCGCCAGGGCAGGCTCCTCGGGCACTGAAGCTTTCTTT. Its protein product is CSARAGSSGTEAFF.

DNA for the CDR3: TGTGCCAGCAGTTACGACATAGGGGATGAAAAACTGTTTTTT. Amino acid sequence: CASSYDIGDEKLFF. The chain carries TRBV28 and TRBJ1-4; maybe TRBD1 (5 bases). This CDR3 has 14 residues. V lost 4 bases to trimming and J lost 6 bases, with 12 bases between them. Germline-derived CDR1 and CDR2 are MDHEN and SYDVKM. The whole variable domain, filled in from reference TRBV28 and TRBJ1-4, reads DVKVTQSSRYLVKRTGEKVFLECVQDMDHENMFWYRQDPGLGLRLIYFSYDVKMKEKGDIPEGYSVSREKKERFSLILESASTNQTSMYLCASSYDIGDEKLFFGSGTQLSVL.

Many counts were recorded for this clonotype. The J gene is TRBJ1-2, the V gene TRBV28, with D unclear. CDR3 length: 14 residues. Trimming took 6 bases from V and 1 from J, leaving 12 bases between them. Per the germline V gene, CDR1 is MDHEN and CDR2 is SYDVKM. CDR3 in DNA: TGTGCCAGCAGCCTTCCTACGATTAACTATGGCTACACCTTC. Its translation: CASSLPTINYGYTF.

This clonotype was detected ten times or more. This chain uses TRBV2 with TRBJ1-1; the match to TRBD1 covers 8 bases. Germline V gives CDR1 SNHLY, CDR2 FYNNEI. J gave up 6 bases and V 2 bases, and 5 bases lay outside the gene matches. CDR3 length equals 14 residues. The CDR3 is CASSETRGRAEAFF. CDR3 nucleotide sequence: TGTGCCAGCAGTGAAACCAGGGGGCGAGCTGAAGCTTTCTTT.

The chain uses TRBV28 and TRBJ2-1; D gene ambiguous. Germline CDR1 and CDR2: MDHEN and SYDVKM. Trimming left V 3 bases short and J 1 base short, with 13 bases between. CDR3 size: 16 residues. The CDR3 is CASSFSPERSYNEQFF. Here the CDR3 DNA reads TGTGCCAGCAGTTTTTCCCCTGAGAGATCCTACAATGAGCAGTTCTTC.

The chain has TRBV2 and TRBJ1-1, with 12 bases matching TRBD1. V trimming: 6 bases; J trimming: 7 bases; junction bases outside the gene matches: 12. Per germline, CDR1 SNHLY and CDR2 FYNNEI. The CDR3 runs 16 residues. The CDR3 sequence: CASSAHRDRGLNEAFF. CDR3 in DNA: TGTGCCAGCAGCGCCCACCGGGACAGGGGGCTTAATGAAGCTTTCTTT.